The 26 T cell receptor beta chains below all came from one sample that was sequenced in a study of blood T cell repertoires in COVID-19. Profiling relied on immunoSEQ multiplex PCR, and the TCRdb table lists in-frame clones only, not all of them. The sample consists of about 110,000 clones, 85% of them appearing once. The sample taken for sequencing was peripheral blood. The receptors originated from a man aged 40-50 years with acute or convalescent COVID-19.

This clone was counted a few times. The V gene is TRBV4-1, the J gene TRBJ1-4, with D perhaps matching TRBD1 (5 bases). The ends were cut back, 5 bases at V and 8 bases at J, with 12 bases in the middle. The CDR3 is 13 residues long. CDR1 MGHRA and CDR2 YSYEKL come from the germline V gene. CDR3 DNA sequence: TGCGCCAGCAGCACGGTTACAGGAGAAAAACTGTTTTTT. It yields the protein CASSTVTGEKLFF.

The rearrangement links TRBV30 to TRBJ1-6; D remains ambiguous. V lost 2 bases and J lost 9, with 14 bases in between. Germline CDR1 and CDR2: GTSNPN and SVGIG (reference sequence). This CDR3 contains 14 residues. Here the CDR3 reads CAWSFGGQGSPLHF. CDR3 DNA: TGTGCCTGGAGTTTCGGAGGGCAAGGTTCACCCCTCCACTTT.

The V gene is TRBV7-2, the J gene TRBJ1-6; D is possibly TRBD1 (6 bases). The V and J ends lost 2 bases and 6 bases respectively, with 11 bases between them. The CDR3 runs to 15 residues. Germline lookup yields CDR1 SGHTA and CDR2 FQGNSA. The CDR3 here is CASSLLRQVNSPLHF. The CDR3 nucleotides are TGTGCCAGCAGCTTACTTAGACAGGTTAATTCACCCCTCCACTTT.

The chain employs TRBV11-1 and TRBJ2-7; D is perhaps TRBD1 (6 bases). V gave up 5 bases and J gave up 4 bases, with 18 bases separating them. From germline, CDR1 is SGHAT and CDR2 FQDESV (reference sequence). The CDR3 loop spans 15 amino acids. CDR3 loop: CASSEDGMQGYEQYF. The CDR3, as DNA: TGTGCCAGCAGCGAAGATGGGATGCAGGGGTACGAGCAGTACTTC.

This chain connects TRBV7-2 to TRBJ2-3; D gene uncertain. V lost 0 bases and J 0 bases, leaving 10 bases between the germline ends. The CDR3 is 16 amino acids. Per the germline V gene, CDR1 is SGHTA and CDR2 is FQGNSA. CDR3 sequence reads: CASSLALPTSTDTQYF. In DNA, the CDR3 is TGTGCCAGCAGCTTAGCACTGCCTACTAGCACAGATACGCAGTATTTT.

This clone was seen only a few times. The chain joins TRBV3-1 (or the pseudogene TRBV3-2) to TRBJ2-7, with D tentatively TRBD2 (5 bases). From germline, CDR1 is LGHDT and CDR2 YNNKEL (reference sequence). CDR3 length equals 14 residues. Trimming pared 4 bases from V and 4 bases from J, leaving 14 bases between. CDR3 coding DNA: TGTGCCAGCAGCCGAGCGGACTTTGCGTACGAGCAGTACTTC. It yields the protein CASSRADFAYEQYF.

This chain joins TRBV19 and TRBJ1-6; D is unclear. The CDR3 length is 12 residues. Germline CDR1 and CDR2: LNHDA and SQIVND (reference sequence). Trimming removed 1 base at V and 9 bases at J, with 4 bases between. This CDR3 reads CASSIALSPLHF. The CDR3 region has the DNA TGTGCCAGTAGTATAGCTCTTTCACCCCTCCACTTT.

This chain joins TRBV3-1 (or the pseudogene TRBV3-2) and TRBJ2-3, with D possibly being TRBD1 (5 bases). The germline V gene has CDR1 LGHDT and CDR2 YNNKEL (reference sequence). The CDR3 loop spans 16 amino acids. V shed 1 base and J shed 1 base, with 12 bases lying between them. The CDR3: CASSQVSGLGTDTQYF. The CDR3 nucleotides read TGTGCCAGCAGCCAAGTTTCAGGGCTCGGCACAGATACGCAGTATTTT.

The chain links TRBV4-2 to TRBJ2-1, with 8 bases matching TRBD2. Per the germline V gene, CDR1 is LGHNA and CDR2 is YNFKEQ. Losses at the gene ends were 0 bases for V and 6 bases for J; bases not matched to a gene: 10. This CDR3 is 17 amino acids long. This CDR3 reads CASSQEGPGGPINEQFF. The CDR3 DNA is TGTGCCAGCAGCCAAGAGGGGCCGGGGGGGCCCATCAATGAGCAGTTCTTC.

DNA for the CDR3: TGCGCCAGCAGCTTGACGCACTCGGGGGAGTATGGCTACACCTTC. It specifies CASSLTHSGEYGYTF. The chain employs TRBV5-1 and TRBJ1-2, with D tentatively TRBD1 (5 bases). The CDR3 contains 15 residues. Trimming removed 1 base at V and 5 bases at J, with 15 bases between. Germline V gene lookup returns CDR1 SGHRS and CDR2 YFSETQ.

V and J are TRBV27 and TRBJ2-7, with 9 positions matching TRBD1. The CDR3 totals 15 residues. Germline CDR1 MNHEY, CDR2 SMNVEV (reference sequence). J lost 3 bases, V lost 7 bases, and 10 bases had no gene match. The CDR3 DNA reads as TGTGCCAGCACCCCTTCAGGACAGGGGTTCTACGAGCAGTACTTC. Amino acid sequence: CASTPSGQGFYEQYF.

This clone was counted once. This sequence joins TRBV6-2 or TRBV6-3 and TRBJ1-5; D is unclear. The CDR3 is made up of 14 amino acids. Germline V CDR1 and CDR2: MNHEY, SVGEGT. Trimming stripped 5 bases from V and 0 bases from J, with 8 bases between. The CDR3 nucleotides read TGTGCCAGCAGTCCCGCCTATAGCAATCAGCCCCAGCATTTT. It yields the protein CASSPAYSNQPQHF.

The rearrangement links TRBV7-3 to TRBJ2-3; 8 bases are a match to TRBD2. Trimming removed 3 bases from V and 1 base from J; junction bases left unmatched: 9. Germline CDR1 and CDR2: SGHTA and FQGTGA. The length of the CDR3 is 17 residues. The CDR3 sequence is CASSFAPGRGGTDTQYF. The CDR3 DNA is TGTGCCAGCAGCTTTGCCCCCGGGCGGGGGGGCACAGATACGCAGTATTTT.

This clone was counted only a few times. The chain has TRBV9 and TRBJ2-1, with 13 bases matching TRBD2. The length of the CDR3 is 16 residues. Germline CDR1 is SGDLS and CDR2 is YYNGEE. Losses at the gene ends were 4 bases for V and 7 bases for J; bases not matched to a gene: 8. The CDR3 coding sequence is TGTGCCAGCAGCCCGCTACTAGCGGGGGGGCATAATGAGCAGTTCTTC. Residues: CASSPLLAGGHNEQFF.

The V gene is TRBV6-5, the J gene TRBJ2-1; a weak D match, TRBD2 (5 bases). The CDR3 consists of 15 residues. The germline V gene has CDR1 MNHEY and CDR2 SVGAGI. Trimming removed 2 bases at V and 7 bases at J, with 15 bases between. The CDR3 nucleotides read TGTGCCAGCAGTTACAGGGCACCCGGGATTAATGAGCAGTTCTTC. Protein: CASSYRAPGINEQFF.

This chain's CDR3 is CASSLVWSGVGDTQYF. The CDR3 nucleotides are TGTGCCAGCAGCTTAGTATGGTCGGGGGTCGGAGATACGCAGTATTTT. The V and J genes are TRBV7-2 and TRBJ2-3; TRBD2 might be the D (6 bases). Germline V gene data show CDR1 as SGHTA and CDR2 as FQGNSA. This CDR3 comprises 16 residues. V lost 1 base, J lost 5 bases, and 16 bases lay in between.

V and J are TRBV20-1 and TRBJ2-3, with 7 bases lining up with TRBD1. Trimming at V came to 3 bases and at J to 1 base, leaving 10 bases not matched to a gene. The CDR3 is 16 amino acids. Germline V CDR1 and CDR2: DFQATT, SNEGSKA (reference sequence). The CDR3 reads CSASPTGAHGTDTQYF. The CDR3 region has the DNA TGCAGTGCTAGTCCTACAGGGGCGCACGGCACAGATACGCAGTATTTT.

This sequence joins TRBV7-8 and TRBJ2-7, with TRBD1 as a possible D gene (6 bases). Trimming took off 5 bases at V and 0 bases at J, with 17 bases between the two ends. The CDR3 covers 16 residues. Germline V lookup: CDR1 SGHVS, CDR2 FQNEAQ. This chain's CDR3 is CASSRAGTQNSYEQYF. CDR3 coding DNA: TGTGCCAGCAGCCGAGCCGGGACACAGAACTCCTACGAGCAGTACTTC.

The rearrangement links TRBV5-1 to TRBJ2-3; 8 nucleotides align to TRBD2. Trimming took 3 bases from V and 3 from J; bases not matched to a gene: 6. CDR1 is SGHRS, CDR2 YFSETQ, per germline. This CDR3 has 15 residues. The CDR3 DNA is TGCGCCAGCAGCTCGACCGGACTAGCAACAGATACGCAGTATTTT. Its translation: CASSSTGLATDTQYF.

The chain is built from TRBV5-1 and TRBJ2-7, with 10 bases identical to TRBD2. J was trimmed by 2 bases and V by 0 bases; bases with no gene match: 2. Germline lookup yields CDR1 SGHRS and CDR2 YFSETQ. CDR3 length: 15 amino acids. This chain's CDR3 is CASSLVLAGTYEQYF. The CDR3 DNA follows: TGCGCCAGCAGCTTGGTACTAGCGGGGACCTACGAGCAGTACTTC.

The chain uses TRBV7-9 and TRBJ2-1; TRBD2 might be the D (5 bases). Germline values: CDR1 SEHNR, CDR2 FQNEAQ (reference sequence). The CDR3 has 13 amino acids. Trimming took 7 bases from V and 5 from J, leaving 12 bases between them. The CDR3 here is CASIGESDNEQFF. DNA of the CDR3: TGTGCCAGCATCGGGGAATCGGACAATGAGCAGTTCTTC.

The V gene is TRBV5-3, the J gene TRBJ1-1; 10 bases are shared with TRBD1. TRBV5-3 is an ORF, and what it does is uncertain. V lost 7 bases to trimming and J lost 4 bases; unmatched junction nucleotides: 13. The length of the CDR3 is 16 residues. CDR3 sequence (DNA): TGTGCCAGACGCGCACGACAGGGGGCCAGGGCCACTGAAGCTTTCTTT. Translating it yields CARRARQGARATEAFF.

This clone appeared a single time. This chain links TRBV10-3 with TRBJ2-3; D unresolved. Trimming removed 2 bases at V and 4 bases at J, with 7 bases between. Looked up from germline, CDR1 is ENHRY and CDR2 is SYGVKD. The CDR3 totals 13 residues. CDR3 loop: CAISEPRSDTQYF. CDR3 sequence (DNA): TGTGCCATCAGTGAGCCTCGGTCAGATACGCAGTATTTT.

The chain uses TRBV6-5 and TRBJ2-3; 9 bases map to TRBD1. CDR3 length: 14 residues. The V gene's germline CDR1 is MNHEY and CDR2 SVGAGI. V gave up 4 bases and J gave up 7 bases; unmatched junction bases: 6. CDR3 DNA sequence: TGTGCCAGCAGTTCCCCTGACAGGGGGAATACGCAGTATTTT. It encodes CASSSPDRGNTQYF.

This clone was counted a single time. V is TRBV7-2 and J is TRBJ1-1; the D is unclear. Germline CDR1 is SGHTA and CDR2 is FQGNSA. Trimming left V 1 base short and J 5 bases short, with 8 bases between. This CDR3 is built from 13 residues. This CDR3 reads CASSLDPTTEAFF. CDR3 DNA: TGTGCCAGCAGCTTAGACCCGACAACTGAAGCTTTCTTT.

The chain is built from TRBV9 and TRBJ2-3; D is uncertain. Germline values: CDR1 SGDLS, CDR2 YYNGEE. The CDR3 consists of 16 residues. V was clipped by 4 bases and J by 0 bases, with 15 bases between them. The CDR3 here is CASSTSLTASTDTQYF. The CDR3 DNA reads as TGTGCCAGCAGCACGTCGCTTACAGCAAGCACAGATACGCAGTATTTT. Full variable domain (outside the CDR3, taken from reference TRBV9 and TRBJ2-3): DSGVTQTPKHLITATGQRVTLRCSPRSGDLSVYWYQQSLDQGLQFLIQYYNGEERAKGNILERFSAQQFPDLHSELNLSSLELGDSALYFCASSTSLTASTDTQYFGPGTRLTVL.